Listed here are 28 T cell receptor beta chains from one sample, sequenced in a study of blood T cell repertoires in COVID-19. Only in-frame clones appear in the TCRdb table, and some are missing; sequencing was by immunoSEQ multiplex PCR. The sample contains about 40,000 clones, less than 85% of which appear only once. The sequenced material came from peripheral blood. These receptors originate from a woman in her seventies with acute or convalescent COVID-19.

The chain is built from TRBV6-5 and TRBJ1-1; no clear D gene. Germline V gene data show CDR1 as MNHEY and CDR2 as SVGAGI. V was pared by 4 bases and J by 5 bases, with 11 bases between. The CDR3 totals 13 residues. This chain's CDR3 is CASSSRPGTEAFF. In DNA, the CDR3 is TGTGCCAGCAGTTCCCGCCCCGGGACTGAAGCTTTCTTT.

The genes are TRBV24-1 and TRBJ2-7, with TRBD1 matching over 7 bases. Trimming removed 10 bases from V and 1 base from J; junction bases left unmatched: 9. The CDR3 totals 14 residues. Germline-derived CDR1 and CDR2 are KGHDR and SFDVKD. The CDR3 here is CATPPGQESYEQYF. The CDR3 bases are TGTGCCACTCCCCCCGGACAGGAGTCCTACGAGCAGTACTTC.

The DNA of the CDR3 is TGTGCCAGCAGTTCCAACAGGGGAATACTGTTCTTC. It codes for CASSSNRGILFF. The chain employs TRBV6-5 and TRBJ2-1; TRBD1 aligns across 7 bases. This CDR3 has 12 residues. V shed 4 bases, J shed 15 bases, and the junction held 9 bases outside the gene matches. Germline lookup yields CDR1 MNHEY and CDR2 SVGAGI.

This chain connects TRBV7-2 to TRBJ1-1; 9 bases agree with TRBD1. Germline-derived CDR1 and CDR2 are SGHTA and FQGNSA. The CDR3 loop spans 15 amino acids. J gave up 10 bases and V 5 bases, and 14 bases lay outside the gene matches. The CDR3 reads CASSPGTGLLLRAFF. The CDR3 nucleotides read TGTGCCAGCAGCCCCGGGACAGGGTTGTTACTCCGAGCTTTCTTT.

This clone was seen a handful of times. V and J are TRBV27 and TRBJ2-5; 7 bases align to TRBD2. V was pared by 2 bases and J by 5 bases, with 2 bases of the junction left unmatched. The CDR3 length is 13 residues. CDR1 is MNHEY and CDR2 is SMNVEV in the germline V gene (reference sequence). This CDR3 is CASSLAGVETQYF. In DNA, the CDR3 is TGTGCCAGCAGTTTAGCGGGAGTCGAGACCCAGTACTTC.

The rearrangement uses TRBV9 and TRBJ2-1; D is unclear. The germline V and J ends were trimmed by 4 bases and 10 bases, with 15 bases remaining between them. Germline V lookup: CDR1 SGDLS, CDR2 YYNGEE. This CDR3 has 13 residues. The CDR3 is CASSLDGPGEQFF. CDR3 coding DNA: TGTGCCAGCAGCCTCGACGGCCCCGGGGAGCAGTTCTTC.

The rearrangement links TRBV9 to TRBJ2-3, with TRBD1 as a possible D gene (6 bases). The CDR3 runs to 16 residues. V lost 0 bases to trimming and J lost 5 bases, with 16 bases between them. Germline-derived CDR1 and CDR2 are SGDLS and YYNGEE. Here the CDR3 reads CASSVATGGSGDTQYF. The CDR3 DNA reads TGTGCCAGCAGCGTAGCTACTGGGGGCAGTGGAGATACGCAGTATTTT. Full variable domain (rest looked up from reference TRBV9 and TRBJ2-3): DSGVTQTPKHLITATGQRVTLRCSPRSGDLSVYWYQQSLDQGLQFLIQYYNGEERAKGNILERFSAQQFPDLHSELNLSSLELGDSALYFCASSVATGGSGDTQYFGPGTRLTVL.

This clone is a singleton in its sample. The chain joins TRBV4-1 to TRBJ2-1; 10 bases agree with TRBD2. The CDR3 length is 16 residues. Trimming took 5 bases from V and 1 from J; bases not matched to a gene: 5. CDR1 is MGHRA, CDR2 YSYEKL, per germline. In DNA form, the CDR3 reads TGCGCCAGCAGCGCCGGTAGCGGGAGGTCCTACAATGAGCAGTTCTTC. This translates into CASSAGSGRSYNEQFF.

The chain recombines TRBV6-2 or TRBV6-3 with TRBJ2-1; TRBD2 agrees at 14 bases. Germline CDR1 MNHEY, CDR2 SVGEGT. V gave up 5 bases and J gave up 1 base; unmatched junction bases: 7. This CDR3 is built from 18 residues. The CDR3 loop is CASSRTGTSGSSYNEQFF. In nucleotides, the CDR3 is TGTGCCAGCAGTCGTACCGGGACTAGCGGGAGTTCCTACAATGAGCAGTTCTTC.

V gene TRBV5-1 combines with J gene TRBJ2-1; TRBD2 agrees at 11 bases. The germline V gene encodes CDR1 SGHRS and CDR2 YFSETQ. There are 14 residues in the CDR3. The V gene end was trimmed by 9 bases and the J gene end by 8 bases; junction bases not matched to a gene: 10. CDR3 DNA sequence: TGCGCCACTTATTCTAGCGGGAGGTATGATGAGCAGTTCTTC. Amino acids: CATYSSGRYDEQFF.

Only a few counts were recorded for this clone. The rearrangement uses TRBV28 and TRBJ1-1; 7 bases agree with TRBD1. Germline loops: CDR1 MDHEN, CDR2 SYDVKM. The CDR3 totals 13 residues. V shed 2 bases, J shed 5 bases, and the junction held 2 bases outside the gene matches. Here the CDR3 reads CASSLLQGTEAFF. The CDR3 DNA reads as TGTGCCAGCAGTTTACTACAGGGGACTGAAGCTTTCTTT.

As DNA, the CDR3 is TGTGCCAGTAGTTCACTAGCGGGAGGAACTATTGGGGCCAACGTCCTGACTTTC. This encodes CASSSLAGGTIGANVLTF. The chain employs TRBV19 and TRBJ2-6; 12 nucleotides align to TRBD2. V was clipped by 5 bases and J by 3 bases; unmatched bases: 8. The V gene's germline CDR1 is LNHDA and CDR2 SQIVND (reference sequence). The length of the CDR3 is 18 residues.

V is TRBV28 and J is TRBJ1-5; D might be TRBD1 (5 bases). Germline lookup yields CDR1 MDHEN and CDR2 SYDVKM. The CDR3 contains 13 residues. Trimming removed 9 bases at V and 2 bases at J, with 11 bases between. CDR3: CASQGTGNQPQHF. Here the CDR3 DNA reads TGTGCCAGTCAGGGCACGGGCAATCAGCCCCAGCATTTT.

This clone has a single count. This rearrangement joins TRBV27 to TRBJ2-3; D is uncertain. Trimming stripped 3 bases from V and 0 bases from J, with 7 bases between. Looked up from germline, CDR1 is MNHEY and CDR2 is SMNVEV (reference sequence). The CDR3 loop spans 14 amino acids. CDR3 protein: CASSFFTSTDTQYF. The DNA for the CDR3 is TGTGCCAGCAGTTTCTTTACTAGCACAGATACGCAGTATTTT.

The genes are TRBV5-1 and TRBJ2-3; D gene ambiguous. Trimming took 0 bases from V and 2 from J, leaving 10 bases between them. In germline, CDR1 is SGHRS, CDR2 YFSETQ. The CDR3 is 15 amino acids. CDR3 region: CASSLGELPTDTQYF. CDR3 nucleotides: TGCGCCAGCAGCTTGGGAGAGCTCCCCACAGATACGCAGTATTTT.

The chain recombines TRBV2 with TRBJ2-1; maybe TRBD2 (5 bases). The CDR3 consists of 16 residues. Germline CDR1 is SNHLY and CDR2 is FYNNEI. Trimming removed 2 bases at V and 0 bases at J, with 11 bases between. In DNA form, the CDR3 reads TGTGCCAGCAGTGAAAAGGACTGGAGCTCCTACAATGAGCAGTTCTTC. This codes for CASSEKDWSSYNEQFF.

This chain connects TRBV28 to TRBJ1-4; D gene uncertain. V gave up 4 bases and J gave up 8 bases, with 11 bases separating them. Germline V lookup: CDR1 MDHEN, CDR2 SYDVKM. The CDR3 is 13 amino acids. Here the CDR3 reads CASSSIPREKLFF. The DNA of the CDR3 is TGTGCCAGCAGTTCCATTCCGCGGGAAAAACTGTTTTTT.

The chain is built from TRBV11-3 and TRBJ2-7, with 7 bases matching TRBD1. The CDR3 runs to 13 residues. Looked up from germline, CDR1 is SGHNT and CDR2 is YENEEA. J gave up 4 bases and V 7 bases, and 7 bases lay outside the gene matches. This chain's CDR3 is CASTYWDSYEQYF. CDR3 nucleotide sequence: TGTGCCAGCACCTACTGGGACAGTTACGAGCAGTACTTC.

V and J are TRBV29-1 and TRBJ2-1; no clear D gene. CDR1 is SQVTM and CDR2 is ANQGSEA in the germline V gene. Trimming removed 6 bases at V and 9 bases at J, with 12 bases between. The CDR3 consists of 11 residues. The CDR3 spells CSVRSEAEQFF. The CDR3 coding sequence is TGCAGCGTAAGAAGTGAGGCTGAGCAGTTCTTC.

The V call is TRBV5-1, the J call TRBJ1-3; 8 bases match TRBD1. Germline loops: CDR1 SGHRS, CDR2 YFSETQ. This CDR3 is built from 15 residues. J lost 1 base, V lost 4 bases, and 4 bases had no gene match. CDR3 sequence reads: CASSGGTGSGNTIYF. CDR3 in DNA: TGCGCCAGCAGCGGGGGGACAGGATCTGGAAACACCATATATTTT.

The V call is TRBV15, the J call TRBJ1-4; D may be TRBD1 (5 bases). Germline loops: CDR1 LNHNV, CDR2 YYDKDF (reference sequence). V dropped 1 base and J dropped 11 bases, with 20 bases sitting between them. The CDR3 contains 16 residues. The CDR3 DNA follows: TGTGCCACCAGCAGAGGTGCCGGGACGGGGGTCGGGAAACTGTTTTTT. It translates to CATSRGAGTGVGKLFF.

V is TRBV28 and J is TRBJ2-1; possible D gene TRBD1, 6 bases. The CDR3 is 15 residues long. The germline V and J ends were trimmed by 4 bases and 10 bases, with 20 bases remaining between them. Germline CDR1 MDHEN, CDR2 SYDVKM. CDR3 sequence reads: CASSSARSVRGEQFF. The CDR3, as DNA: TGTGCCAGCAGTTCCGCTAGGTCGGTTAGGGGGGAGCAGTTCTTC.

In its sample, this clone was seen a few times. The V gene is TRBV6-1, the J gene TRBJ1-5, with 7 bases aligning to TRBD1. Germline CDR1 is MNHNS and CDR2 is SASEGT. CDR3 length: 15 residues. V lost 2 bases, J lost 1 base, and 2 bases stayed unmatched. DNA of the CDR3: TGTGCCAGCAGTGAACAGGGGGTAAGCAATCAGCCCCAGCATTTT. It encodes CASSEQGVSNQPQHF.

This chain links TRBV7-9 with TRBJ1-4; 12 nucleotides match TRBD1. The CDR3 runs 17 residues. The germline V gene has CDR1 SEHNR and CDR2 FQNEAQ (reference sequence). Trimming cost V 5 bases and J 2 bases; bases outside gene matches: 6. The chain's CDR3 is CASSRGDRGLTNEKLFF. In DNA, the CDR3 is TGTGCCAGCAGCCGAGGGGACAGGGGGCTGACTAATGAAAAACTGTTTTTT.

The rearrangement joins TRBV15 to TRBJ1-1, with TRBD1 matching over 7 bases. The junction had 7 bases not matched to a gene; V was cut back by 1 base and J by 8 bases. The CDR3 contains 14 residues. Germline V CDR1 and CDR2: LNHNV, YYDKDF (reference sequence). The CDR3 is CATSRGSHRGEAFF. The CDR3 coding sequence is TGTGCCACCAGCAGAGGCTCCCACAGGGGAGAAGCTTTCTTT.

This clone occurred a few times. The chain uses TRBV6-2 or TRBV6-3 and TRBJ1-5; TRBD1 is a possible D gene (6 bases). CDR3 length: 16 amino acids. Germline values: CDR1 MNHEY, CDR2 SVGEGT. Trimming left V 0 bases short and J 1 base short, with 10 bases between. For the CDR3, the DNA is TGTGCCAGCAGTTACTCGATTGGGACAAGCAATCAGCCCCAGCATTTT. It yields the protein CASSYSIGTSNQPQHF.

Note on this clone: This sample includes further DNA sequences coding for the same CDR3. The rearrangement links TRBV6-5 to TRBJ2-7; TRBD1 matches at 8 bases. Germline trimming cut 0 bases from V and 0 bases from J; bases unmatched to any gene: 1. Germline V CDR1 and CDR2: MNHEY, SVGAGI. This CDR3 contains 15 residues. The CDR3 loop reads CASSYSGTGSYEQYF. The CDR3 coding sequence is TGTGCCAGCAGTTACTCCGGGACAGGCTCCTACGAGCAGTACTTC.

The genes are TRBV19 and TRBJ1-1, with TRBD1 identical over 11 bases. V dropped 4 bases and J dropped 0; count of bases not matched to a gene: 1. The CDR3 has 15 amino acids. Germline CDR1 LNHDA, CDR2 SQIVND (reference sequence). The CDR3 region has the DNA TGTGCCAGTAGTAGGGACAGGGGGGTGAACACTGAAGCTTTCTTT. Its translation is CASSRDRGVNTEAFF.